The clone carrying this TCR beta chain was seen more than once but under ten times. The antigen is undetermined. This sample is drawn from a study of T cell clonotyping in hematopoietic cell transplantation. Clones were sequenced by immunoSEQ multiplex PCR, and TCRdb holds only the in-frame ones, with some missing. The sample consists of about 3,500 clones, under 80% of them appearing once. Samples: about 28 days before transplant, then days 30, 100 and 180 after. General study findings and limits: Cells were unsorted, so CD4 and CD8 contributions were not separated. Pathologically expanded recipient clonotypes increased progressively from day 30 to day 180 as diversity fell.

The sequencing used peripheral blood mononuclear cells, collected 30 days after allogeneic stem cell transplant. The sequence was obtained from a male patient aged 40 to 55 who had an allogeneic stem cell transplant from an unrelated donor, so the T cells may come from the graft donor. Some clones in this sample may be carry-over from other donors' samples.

CDR3 nucleotides: TGTGCCAGCAGCATCAGACAGCCCGGGGAGCTGTTTTTT. Its protein product is CASSIRQPGELFF. This rearrangement joins TRBV7-3 to TRBJ2-2; weak D call: TRBD1 (5 bases). From germline, CDR1 is SGHTA and CDR2 FQGTGA. The ends were cut back, 5 bases at V and 6 bases at J, with 10 bases in the middle. CDR3 length equals 13 residues. The full variable domain, its missing parts supplied by reference TRBV7-3 and TRBJ2-2, is GAGVSQTPSNKVTEKGKYVELRCDPISGHTALYWYRQSLGQGPEFLIYFQGTGAADDSGLPNDRFFAVRPEGSVSTLKIQRTERGDSAVYLCASSIRQPGELFFGEGSRLTVL.